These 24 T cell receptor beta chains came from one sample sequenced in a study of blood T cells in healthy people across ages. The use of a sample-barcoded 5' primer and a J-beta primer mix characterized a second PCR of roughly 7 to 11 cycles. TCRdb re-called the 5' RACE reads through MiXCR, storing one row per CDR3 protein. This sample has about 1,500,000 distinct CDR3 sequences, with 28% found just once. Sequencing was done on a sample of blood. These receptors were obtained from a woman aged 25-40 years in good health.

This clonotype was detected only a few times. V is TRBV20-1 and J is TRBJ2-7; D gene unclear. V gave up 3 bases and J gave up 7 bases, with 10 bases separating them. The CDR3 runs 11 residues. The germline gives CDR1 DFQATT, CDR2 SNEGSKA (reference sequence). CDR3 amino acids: CSASASREQYF. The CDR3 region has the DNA TGCAGTGCTAGCGCTTCGAGGGAGCAGTACTTC.

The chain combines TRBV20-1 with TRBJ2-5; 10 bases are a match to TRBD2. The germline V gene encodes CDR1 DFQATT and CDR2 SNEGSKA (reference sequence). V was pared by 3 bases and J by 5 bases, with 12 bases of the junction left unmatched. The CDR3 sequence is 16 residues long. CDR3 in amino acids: CSASEASGSVRETQYF. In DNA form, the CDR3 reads TGCAGTGCTAGTGAGGCTAGCGGGAGTGTCCGTGAGACCCAGTACTTC.

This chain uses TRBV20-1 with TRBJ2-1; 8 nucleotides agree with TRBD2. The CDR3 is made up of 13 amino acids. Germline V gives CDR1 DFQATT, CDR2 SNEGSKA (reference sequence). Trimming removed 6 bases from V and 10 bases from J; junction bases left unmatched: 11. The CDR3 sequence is CSAPGGARREQFF. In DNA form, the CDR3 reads TGCAGTGCCCCCGGGGGGGCCAGGCGAGAGCAGTTCTTC.

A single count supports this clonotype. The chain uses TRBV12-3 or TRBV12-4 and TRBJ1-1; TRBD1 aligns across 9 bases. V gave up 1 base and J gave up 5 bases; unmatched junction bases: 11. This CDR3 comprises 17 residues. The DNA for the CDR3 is TGTGCCAGCAGTTTAGAGAGGAGGAGGACAGGGGTTACTGAAGCTTTCTTT. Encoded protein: CASSLERRRTGVTEAFF.

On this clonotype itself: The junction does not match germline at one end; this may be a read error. The CDR3 bases are TGTGCCGGCAGCCCCCGCGGGGGGAAGAATGGGCAGTTCTTC. Amino acids: CAGSPRGGKNGQFF. This sequence joins TRBV9 and TRBJ2-7; 8 positions agree with TRBD2. Judging by the DNA end, TRBJ2-1 fits better; the J call may be wrong. The CDR3 totals 14 residues. The germline V gene has CDR1 SGDLS and CDR2 YYNGEE.

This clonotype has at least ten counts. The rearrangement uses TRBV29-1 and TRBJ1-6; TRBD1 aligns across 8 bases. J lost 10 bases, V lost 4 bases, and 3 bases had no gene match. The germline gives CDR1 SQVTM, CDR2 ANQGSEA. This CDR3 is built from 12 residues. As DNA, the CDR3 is TGCAGCGTTGGACAGGGGAACTCACCCCTCCACTTT. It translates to CSVGQGNSPLHF.

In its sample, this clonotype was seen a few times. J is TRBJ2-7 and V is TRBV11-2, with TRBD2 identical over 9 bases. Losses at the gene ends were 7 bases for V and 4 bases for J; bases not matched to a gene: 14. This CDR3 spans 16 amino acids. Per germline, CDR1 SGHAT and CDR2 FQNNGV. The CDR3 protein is CASTSPGSSGRYEQYF. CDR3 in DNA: TGTGCCAGCACCTCTCCTGGGAGCAGCGGGAGGTACGAGCAGTACTTC.

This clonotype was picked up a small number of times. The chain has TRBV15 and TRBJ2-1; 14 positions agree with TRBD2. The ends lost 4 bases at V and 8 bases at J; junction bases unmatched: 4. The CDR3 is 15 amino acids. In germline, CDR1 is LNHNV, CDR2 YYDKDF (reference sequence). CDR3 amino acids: CATSTQTSGRDEQFF. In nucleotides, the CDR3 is TGTGCCACCAGCACTCAGACTAGCGGGAGGGATGAGCAGTTCTTC. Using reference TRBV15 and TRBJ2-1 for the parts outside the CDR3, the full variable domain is DAMVIQNPRYQVTQFGKPVTLSCSQTLNHNVMYWYQQKSSQAPKLLFHYYDKDFNNEADTPDNFQSRRPNTSFCFLDIRSPGLGDTAMYLCATSTQTSGRDEQFFGPGTRLTVL.

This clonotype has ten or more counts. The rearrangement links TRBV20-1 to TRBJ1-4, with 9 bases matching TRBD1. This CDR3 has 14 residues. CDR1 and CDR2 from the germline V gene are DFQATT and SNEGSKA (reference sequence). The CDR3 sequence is CSARQGATNEKLFF. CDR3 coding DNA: TGCAGCGCAAGACAGGGGGCAACTAATGAAAAACTGTTTTTT.

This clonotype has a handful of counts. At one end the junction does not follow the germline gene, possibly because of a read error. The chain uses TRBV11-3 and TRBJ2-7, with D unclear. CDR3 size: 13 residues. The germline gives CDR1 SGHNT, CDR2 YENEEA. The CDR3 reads CAGSVGNSYEQYF. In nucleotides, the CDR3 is TGTGCCGGCAGTGTAGGGAATTCCTACGAGCAGTACTTC.

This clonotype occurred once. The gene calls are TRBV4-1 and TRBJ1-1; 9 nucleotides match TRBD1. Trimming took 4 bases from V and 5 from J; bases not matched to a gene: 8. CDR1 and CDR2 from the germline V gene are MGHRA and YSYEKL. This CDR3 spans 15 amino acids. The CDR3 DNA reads TGCGCCAGCAGCCTCCGAAAGGACAGGGGAACTGAAGCTTTCTTT. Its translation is CASSLRKDRGTEAFF.

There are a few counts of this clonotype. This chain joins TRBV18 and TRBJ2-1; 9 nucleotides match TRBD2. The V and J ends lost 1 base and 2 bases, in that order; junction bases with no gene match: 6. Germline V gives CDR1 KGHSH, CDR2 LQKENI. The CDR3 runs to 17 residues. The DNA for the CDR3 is TGTGCCAGCTCACCACGTGTGACTAGCGGCACCTACAATGAGCAGTTCTTC. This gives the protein CASSPRVTSGTYNEQFF.

CDR3 residues: CASSLPSPGGLWGYTF. DNA of the CDR3: TGTGCCAGCAGTTTACCCTCCCCGGGGGGGCTGTGGGGCTACACCTTC. The chain carries TRBV27 and TRBJ1-2, with D possibly TRBD1 on 6 matching bases. Germline lookup yields CDR1 MNHEY and CDR2 SMNVEV (reference sequence). The length of the CDR3 is 16 residues. V lost 2 bases and J lost 8, with 21 bases in between.

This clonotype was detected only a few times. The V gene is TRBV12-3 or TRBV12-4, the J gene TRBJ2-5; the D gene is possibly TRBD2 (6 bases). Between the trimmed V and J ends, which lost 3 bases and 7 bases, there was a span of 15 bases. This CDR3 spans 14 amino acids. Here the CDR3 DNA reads TGTGCCAGCAGTTTTATCGGCCCAGCGGGGACCCAGTACTTC. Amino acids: CASSFIGPAGTQYF.

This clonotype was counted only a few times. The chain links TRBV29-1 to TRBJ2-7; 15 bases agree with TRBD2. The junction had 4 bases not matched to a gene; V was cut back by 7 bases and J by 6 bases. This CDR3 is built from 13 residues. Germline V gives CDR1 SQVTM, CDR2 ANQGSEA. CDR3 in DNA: TGCAGCGGAACGGGACTAGCGGGAGGCGAGCAGTACTTC. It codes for CSGTGLAGGEQYF.

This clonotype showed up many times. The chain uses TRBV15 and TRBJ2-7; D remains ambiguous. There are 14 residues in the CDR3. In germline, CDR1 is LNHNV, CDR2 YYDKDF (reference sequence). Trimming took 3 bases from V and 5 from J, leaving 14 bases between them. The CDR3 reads CATSSRWQEHEQYF. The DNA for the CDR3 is TGTGCCACCAGCAGTCGGTGGCAGGAACACGAGCAGTACTTC.

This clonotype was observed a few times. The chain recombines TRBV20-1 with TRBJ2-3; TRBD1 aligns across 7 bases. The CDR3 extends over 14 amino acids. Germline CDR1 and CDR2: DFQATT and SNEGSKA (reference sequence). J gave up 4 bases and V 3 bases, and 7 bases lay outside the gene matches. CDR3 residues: CSASETGWSDTQYF. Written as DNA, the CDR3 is TGCAGTGCTAGCGAGACAGGGTGGTCAGATACGCAGTATTTT.

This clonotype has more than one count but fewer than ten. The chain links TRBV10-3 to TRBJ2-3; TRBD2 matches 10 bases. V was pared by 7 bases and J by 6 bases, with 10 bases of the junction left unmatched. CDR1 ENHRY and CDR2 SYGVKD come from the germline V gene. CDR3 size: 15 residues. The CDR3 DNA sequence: TGTGCCATCACCGGAATAGCGGGGGGTTTGGATACGCAGTATTTT. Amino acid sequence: CAITGIAGGLDTQYF.

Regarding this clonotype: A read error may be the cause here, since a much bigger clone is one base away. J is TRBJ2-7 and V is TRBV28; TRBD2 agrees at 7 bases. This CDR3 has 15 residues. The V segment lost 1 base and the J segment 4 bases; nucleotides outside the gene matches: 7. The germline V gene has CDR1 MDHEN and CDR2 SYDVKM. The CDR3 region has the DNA TGTGCCAGCAGTTTATTCGGGGGGAATAGGTACGAGCAGTACTTC. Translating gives CASSLFGGNRYEQYF.

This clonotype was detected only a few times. The CDR3 loop is CASSPRGEGSGANVLTF. CDR3 nucleotides: TGCGCCAGCAGCCCTCGGGGGGAAGGCTCTGGGGCCAACGTCCTGACTTTC. The genes are TRBV5-1 and TRBJ2-6, with 7 bases lining up with TRBD2. CDR3 length: 17 residues. The V segment lost 4 bases and the J segment 0 bases; nucleotides outside the gene matches: 7. Germline V gives CDR1 SGHRS, CDR2 YFSETQ.

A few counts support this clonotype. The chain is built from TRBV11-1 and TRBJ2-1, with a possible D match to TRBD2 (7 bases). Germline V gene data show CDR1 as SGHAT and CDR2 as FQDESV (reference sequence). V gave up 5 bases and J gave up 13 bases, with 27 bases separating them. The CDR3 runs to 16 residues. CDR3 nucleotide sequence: TGTGCCAGCAGCCAACGATGGGGGGGGCCCCCCTTTTACCAGTTCTTC. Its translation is CASSQRWGGPPFYQFF.

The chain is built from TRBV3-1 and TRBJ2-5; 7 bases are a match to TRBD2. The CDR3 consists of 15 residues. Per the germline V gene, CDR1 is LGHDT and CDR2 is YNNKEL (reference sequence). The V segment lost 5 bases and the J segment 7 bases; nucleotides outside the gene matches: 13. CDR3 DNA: TGTGCCAGCAGCACCCTAGCGGCCGCTTATGGGACCCAGTACTTC. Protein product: CASSTLAAAYGTQYF.

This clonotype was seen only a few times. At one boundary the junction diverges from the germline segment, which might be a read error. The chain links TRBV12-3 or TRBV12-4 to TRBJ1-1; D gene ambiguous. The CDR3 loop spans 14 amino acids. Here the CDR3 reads CASSFGRAFNEPFF. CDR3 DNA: TGTGCCAGCAGTTTTGGGAGGGCGTTCAATGAACCTTTCTTT.

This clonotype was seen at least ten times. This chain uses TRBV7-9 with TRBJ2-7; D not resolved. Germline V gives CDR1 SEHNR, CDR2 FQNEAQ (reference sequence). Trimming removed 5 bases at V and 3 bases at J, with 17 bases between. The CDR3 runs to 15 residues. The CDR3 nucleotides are TGTGCCAGCAGCCCATCCGATCATGAGTACTACGAGCAGTACTTC. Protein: CASSPSDHEYYEQYF.